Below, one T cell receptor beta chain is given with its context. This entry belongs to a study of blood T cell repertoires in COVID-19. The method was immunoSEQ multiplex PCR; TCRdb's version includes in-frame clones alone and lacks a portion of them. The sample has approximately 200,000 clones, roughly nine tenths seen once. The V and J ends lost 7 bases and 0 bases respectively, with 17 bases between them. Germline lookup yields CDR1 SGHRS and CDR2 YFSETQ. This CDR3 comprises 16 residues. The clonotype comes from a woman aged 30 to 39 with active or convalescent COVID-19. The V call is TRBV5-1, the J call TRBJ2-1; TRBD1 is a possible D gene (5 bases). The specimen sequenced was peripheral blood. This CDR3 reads CASHTLETASYNEQFF. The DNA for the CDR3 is TGCGCCAGCCACACTTTGGAGACAGCCTCCTACAATGAGCAGTTCTTC.